These 24 T cell receptor beta chains were all obtained from the same sample, sequenced in a study of regulatory T cells in long-lasting Graves disease. Construction of TCR beta libraries relied on iRepertoire HTBI primers and on Arm-PCR targeting CDR3 regions. TCRdb ran MiXCR on the multiplex PCR reads and lists one entry per CDR3 protein. The sample lists hundreds of thousands of distinct CDR3 sequences, approximately 13% occurring once. Regarding time point: newly diagnosed GD, antithyroid drugs for less than 3 months. Extracted RNA from PBMCs served as the source of the TCR library. These data are also associated with another study on T cells in Graves' hyperthyroidism and ophthalmopathy.

Sequenced here: peripheral blood mononuclear cells (PBMCs), sampled at new diagnosis, from a patient treated with antithyroid drugs. Source of these receptors: a young man with Graves disease.

This clonotype has at least ten counts. The chain has TRBV10-2 and TRBJ2-7; 7 bases line up with TRBD2. This CDR3 spans 16 amino acids. Germline V gives CDR1 WSHSY, CDR2 SAAADI. The V segment lost 2 bases and the J segment 2 bases; nucleotides outside the gene matches: 9. CDR3 DNA: TGCGCCAGCAGTGAGAGCGGGGCAGGTCCAACCTACGAGCAGTACTTC. It specifies CASSESGAGPTYEQYF.

This clonotype was observed a few times. The gene calls are TRBV20-1 and TRBJ2-4; D not resolved. The germline gives CDR1 DFQATT, CDR2 SNEGSKA (reference sequence). V was trimmed by 1 base and J by 0 bases, leaving 7 bases between them. The CDR3 loop spans 14 amino acids. For the CDR3, the DNA is TGCAGTGCTAGAGGCAGTCTAGCCAAAAACATTCAGTACTTC. It translates to CSARGSLAKNIQYF.

This clonotype appeared a few times. At one end the junction does not follow the germline gene, possibly because of a read error. The chain combines TRBV30 with TRBJ1-2; TRBD1 aligns across 7 bases. This CDR3 has 14 amino acids. The germline CDR1 and CDR2 sequences are GTSNPN and SVGIG (reference sequence). DNA for the CDR3: TGTGCCTGGAGTGTACATAGAGGGGGCGATGGCCACACCTTC. Translation gives CAWSVHRGGDGHTF.

This clonotype appeared a single time. The junction shows a germline mismatch at one end, possibly a read error. The chain joins TRBV11-2 to TRBJ2-3; 8 bases align to TRBD1. Germline lookup yields CDR1 SGHAT and CDR2 FQNNGV. There are 13 residues in the CDR3. DNA for the CDR3: TGTGCCAGCAGCTTTACAGGGGGAGATACGCAGTGTTTT. Translation gives CASSFTGGDTQCF.

This clonotype was observed a handful of times. The chain couples TRBV6-1 to TRBJ1-1, with no clear D. Trimming left V 5 bases short and J 2 bases short, with 6 bases between. Germline V gives CDR1 MNHNS, CDR2 SASEGT. CDR3 length: 12 amino acids. CDR3 bases: TGTGCCAGCAGTAATGACAACACTGAAGCTTTCTTT. It specifies CASSNDNTEAFF.

This clonotype occurred a few times. As DNA, the CDR3 is TGTGCCAGTAGTTTGGGGACGCACACTGCCTACGAGCAGTACTTC. Translation gives CASSLGTHTAYEQYF. The V call is TRBV19, the J call TRBJ2-7; either TRBD1 or TRBD2 may fit D (5 bases each). Trimming pared 5 bases from V and 2 bases from J, leaving 16 bases between. The CDR3 runs 15 residues. Germline V CDR1 and CDR2: LNHDA, SQIVND (reference sequence).

This clonotype was seen repeatedly, ten times or more. The gene calls are TRBV3-1 and TRBJ2-5; D gene ambiguous. The CDR3 contains 12 residues. Germline-derived CDR1 and CDR2 are LGHDT and YNNKEL (reference sequence). V lost 0 bases and J lost 5, with 4 bases in between. CDR3 sequence (DNA): TGTGCCAGCAGCCAAGATGAGGAGACCCAGTACTTC. This codes for CASSQDEETQYF.

This clonotype was recorded a few times. The chain carries TRBV7-6 and TRBJ2-7; maybe TRBD1 (7 bases). There are 15 residues in the CDR3. V was pared by 5 bases and J by 0 bases, with 14 bases between. Per the germline V gene, CDR1 is SGHVS and CDR2 is FNYEAQ. The CDR3: CASSPARGASYEQYF. As DNA, the CDR3 is TGTGCCAGCAGCCCCGCCAGGGGGGCCTCCTACGAGCAGTACTTC.

This clonotype was counted between two and nine times. The chain recombines TRBV7-9 with TRBJ2-1; TRBD2 might be the D (5 bases). CDR1 and CDR2 (germline): SEHNR, FQNEAQ (reference sequence). V was trimmed by 4 bases and J by 4 bases, leaving 17 bases between them. This CDR3 is built from 16 residues. The CDR3 DNA is TGTGCCAGCAGCTCAAAACGCCAGCGGATTTACAATGAGCAGTTCTTC. Translating gives CASSSKRQRIYNEQFF.

This clonotype occurred many times. This chain uses TRBV7-9 with TRBJ2-1; D is uncertain. The CDR3 length is 15 residues. Germline CDR1 and CDR2: SEHNR and FQNEAQ (reference sequence). Trimming took 7 bases from V and 8 from J, leaving 21 bases between them. The chain's CDR3 is CASILTKAHVYEQFF. DNA for the CDR3: TGTGCCAGCATCCTAACTAAGGCCCACGTATATGAGCAGTTCTTC.

This clonotype has a count of ten or more. V gene TRBV10-1 combines with J gene TRBJ2-2; no clear D gene. CDR1 is WNHNN and CDR2 is SYGVQD in the germline V gene (reference sequence). CDR3 size: 14 residues. V was pared by 4 bases and J by 5 bases, with 11 bases between. This CDR3 is CASSVWQETGELFF. Written as DNA, the CDR3 is TGCGCCAGCAGTGTGTGGCAGGAAACCGGGGAGCTGTTTTTT.

This clonotype was recorded many times. The chain couples TRBV30 to TRBJ2-7; D is unresolved. V dropped 2 bases and J dropped 3 bases, with 5 bases sitting between them. Germline CDR1 reads GTSNPN; CDR2 reads SVGIG (reference sequence). The CDR3 consists of 11 residues. Here the CDR3 reads CAWSPDYEQYF. The DNA for the CDR3 is TGTGCCTGGAGTCCCGACTACGAGCAGTACTTC. The variable domain in full, completed from reference TRBV30 and TRBJ2-7, reads SQTIHQWPATLVQPVGSPLSLECTVEGTSNPNLYWYRQAAGRGLQLLFYSVGIGQISSEVPQNLSASRPQDRQFILSSKKLLLSDSGFYLCAWSPDYEQYFGPGTRLTVT.

This clonotype was picked up many times. The V call is TRBV30, the J call TRBJ1-2; D remains ambiguous. CDR3 length: 12 amino acids. Germline values: CDR1 GTSNPN, CDR2 SVGIG (reference sequence). The V gene lost 6 bases and the J gene lost 6 bases, with 14 bases spanning the gap. CDR3 sequence reads: CACPDYKDGYTF. The CDR3 DNA is TGTGCCTGCCCAGATTACAAGGATGGCTACACCTTC.

This clonotype came up many times. The rearrangement uses TRBV30 and TRBJ2-7; D is unclear. V lost 0 bases, J lost 5 bases, and 8 bases lay in between. From germline, CDR1 is GTSNPN and CDR2 SVGIG (reference sequence). CDR3 length equals 12 residues. The CDR3 bases are TGTGCCTGGAGTGTAATGGGGAACGAGCAGTACTTC. Its translation: CAWSVMGNEQYF.

This clonotype has at least ten counts. The chain employs TRBV28 and TRBJ2-6, with D tentatively TRBD1 (6 bases). CDR3 length equals 15 residues. Germline V CDR1 and CDR2: MDHEN, SYDVKM. Trimming removed 6 bases from V and 1 base from J, with 10 bases in between. CDR3 sequence: CASRQGDSGANVLTF. The CDR3 coding sequence is TGTGCCAGCAGACAGGGTGATTCTGGGGCCAACGTCCTGACTTTC. Full variable domain (outside the CDR3, taken from reference TRBV28 and TRBJ2-6): DVKVTQSSRYLVKRTGEKVFLECVQDMDHENMFWYRQDPGLGLRLIYFSYDVKMKEKGDIPEGYSVSREKKERFSLILESASTNQTSMYLCASRQGDSGANVLTFGAGSRLTVL.

This clonotype was seen at least ten times. The V call is TRBV12-3 or TRBV12-4, the J call TRBJ1-1; tentative D call: TRBD1 (5 bases). This CDR3 has 13 residues. The V end was cut by 4 bases, the J end by 4 bases, with 10 bases between. CDR3: CASSWGRFTEAFF. CDR3 bases: TGTGCCAGCAGTTGGGGACGGTTCACTGAAGCTTTCTTT.

This clonotype was found many times. The rearrangement uses TRBV9 and TRBJ2-7; 14 bases map to TRBD2. CDR3 size: 15 residues. CDR1 and CDR2 from the germline V gene are SGDLS and YYNGEE. V was clipped by 2 bases and J by 4 bases; unmatched bases: 2. The DNA for the CDR3 is TGTGCCAGCAGCGTGGGACTAGCGGGAGTGTACGAGCAGTACTTC. Translating it yields CASSVGLAGVYEQYF. Variable domain in full (rest from reference TRBV9 and TRBJ2-7): DSGVTQTPKHLITATGQRVTLRCSPRSGDLSVYWYQQSLDQGLQFLIQYYNGEERAKGNILERFSAQQFPDLHSELNLSSLELGDSALYFCASSVGLAGVYEQYFGPGTRLTVT.

This clonotype was counted many times. The genes are TRBV6-2 or TRBV6-3 and TRBJ2-1; 10 nucleotides match TRBD1. Germline trimming cut 2 bases from V and 8 bases from J; bases unmatched to any gene: 3. Germline V gene data show CDR1 as MNHEY and CDR2 as SVGEGT. This CDR3 has 14 amino acids. CDR3 DNA: TGTGCCAGCAGTTACCCGGACAGGGGGGATGAGCAGTTCTTC. This gives the protein CASSYPDRGDEQFF.

The V gene is TRBV29-1, the J gene TRBJ1-5, with unresolved D. Looked up from germline, CDR1 is SQVTM and CDR2 is ANQGSEA. CDR3 length: 14 residues. V lost 4 bases to trimming and J lost 4 bases, with 14 bases between them. Here the CDR3 reads CSVVSPFKNQPQHF. The CDR3, as DNA: TGCAGCGTTGTTAGTCCCTTTAAGAATCAGCCCCAGCATTTT.

This clonotype was detected many times. The gene calls are TRBV28 and TRBJ1-6; the D gene is possibly TRBD1 (6 bases). Germline V gives CDR1 MDHEN, CDR2 SYDVKM. The CDR3 has 15 amino acids. The ends were cut back, 10 bases at V and 7 bases at J, with 20 bases in the middle. The CDR3: CATPNDRGGNSPLHF. CDR3 bases: TGTGCCACTCCTAATGACAGAGGGGGAAATTCACCCCTCCACTTT. Based on the CDR3 plus reference TRBV28 and TRBJ1-6, the full variable domain is DVKVTQSSRYLVKRTGEKVFLECVQDMDHENMFWYRQDPGLGLRLIYFSYDVKMKEKGDIPEGYSVSREKKERFSLILESASTNQTSMYLCATPNDRGGNSPLHFGNGTRLTVT.

This clonotype was recorded many times. The chain is built from TRBV2 and TRBJ2-5; D is possibly TRBD1 (8 bases). The CDR3 length is 14 residues. V was trimmed by 4 bases and J by 4 bases, leaving 13 bases between them. Germline-derived CDR1 and CDR2 are SNHLY and FYNNEI. The DNA of the CDR3 is TGTGCCAGCAGTGGAACAGGGGGGGGAGAGACCCAGTACTTC. Protein product: CASSGTGGGETQYF.

This clonotype has a count of ten or more. V gene TRBV18 combines with J gene TRBJ1-1; D not certain. Looked up from germline, CDR1 is KGHSH and CDR2 is LQKENI. CDR3 length: 11 residues. Trimming shortened V by 8 bases and J by 3 bases, and 7 bases separated the two germline ends. The CDR3 sequence is CASSVDTEAFF. Written as DNA, the CDR3 is TGTGCCAGCAGTGTTGACACTGAAGCTTTCTTT. Combining the CDR3 with reference TRBV18 and TRBJ1-1 gives the whole variable domain NAGVMQNPRHLVRRRGQEARLRCSPMKGHSHVYWYRQLPEEGLKFMVYLQKENIIDESGMPKERFSAEFPKEGPSILRIQQVVRGDSAAYFCASSVDTEAFFGQGTRLTVV.

The chain has TRBV7-2 and TRBJ2-3; the D call may be TRBD1 or TRBD2 (5 bases each). V dropped 3 bases and J dropped 9 bases, with 13 bases sitting between them. CDR3 length: 13 amino acids. Germline V gives CDR1 SGHTA, CDR2 FQGNSA. CDR3 nucleotide sequence: TGTGCCAGCAGCTTCAAGGGGAGCCCAACGCAGTATTTT. The encoded protein is CASSFKGSPTQYF.

This clonotype was counted a few times. A single base separates this from a much larger clone, so it may be a read error. This sequence joins TRBV10-3 and TRBJ1-5; a weak D match, TRBD1 (6 bases). Trimming cost V 9 bases and J 2 bases, with 17 bases left between them. Germline V lookup: CDR1 ENHRY, CDR2 SYGVKD. The CDR3 runs 15 residues. For the CDR3, the DNA is TGTGCCATTAGCCCGGGGGGCGGGGGCAATCAGCCCCAGCATTTT. Its translation is CAISPGGGGNQPQHF.